Sequencing of this T cell receptor beta chain was carried out in a study of blood T cell repertoires in COVID-19. Sequenced by immunoSEQ multiplex PCR; TCRdb stores in-frame clones only, minus some. The table lists around 190,000 clones, 87% of them singletons. V lost 5 bases and J 2 bases, leaving 9 bases between the germline ends. Germline V gene sequence: CDR1 KGHDR, CDR2 SFDVKD. The CDR3 extends over 13 amino acids. Participants came from around 25 US areas, aged roughly 18 to 89 years. The chain is built from TRBV24-1 and TRBJ2-7, with D tentatively TRBD2 (5 bases). The clonotype was recovered from a man younger than 35 with acute COVID-19. Sequencing was carried out using PBMCs or T cells enriched from blood (not recorded which). The CDR3 spells CATSAPGTYEQYF. CDR3 bases: TGTGCCACCAGTGCCCCGGGAACCTACGAGCAGTACTTC.